This T cell receptor beta chain was sequenced in a study of metastatic and nonmetastatic thyroid tumors. At the level of the study: Repertoires of blood and of tissue (tumor or nodule) from malignant and benign thyroid patients were compared.

The CDR3 runs to 15 residues. Germline-derived CDR1 and CDR2 are SGHTA and FQGTGA. Trimming removed 3 bases from V and 5 bases from J, with 16 bases in between. Through MiXCR, TCRdb re-clonotyped the PCR reads. The repertoire holds just under 60,000 clones, around 16% seen once, with almost 9.5% in the top ten. General observations from the study: For both blood and tumor, malignant thyroid tumors reportedly showed significantly higher TCR beta diversity than benign nodules did.

The table lists this clone with a count of one. Its antigen is still unknown. No patient had received any treatment before thyroid surgery. The receptor comes from a male donor with papillary thyroid cancer or a benign thyroid nodule (not recorded which). Some clones in this sample may be carry-over from other donors' samples. The V call is TRBV7-3, the J call TRBJ2-5; D is ambiguous. Sequenced: blood. This CDR3 reads CASSLVHGTLETQYF. The CDR3 nucleotides are TGTGCCAGCAGCTTGGTACATGGCACTTTGGAGACCCAGTACTTC.